These 10 T cell receptor beta chains were all obtained from the same sample, sequenced in a study of CD4 T cells in relation to SARS-CoV-2 and coronaviruses. Only in-frame clones appear in the TCRdb table, and some are missing; sequencing was by immunoSEQ multiplex PCR. This table has 60,000 to 75,000 clones, 80% to 95% appearing once. Before the COVID-19 pandemic, during about 2011-2019, CD4+ T cells were taken from unexposed donors. Material for sequencing was naive CD4+ T cells from PBMCs. Subset meaning: naive CD4+ T cells isolated by negative enrichment. The receptors were sampled from a human donor in good health.

This clone appeared a single time. V is TRBV5-1 and J is TRBJ2-7, with TRBD2 identical over 13 bases. V lost 5 bases to trimming and J lost 5 bases; unmatched junction nucleotides: 7. Germline-derived CDR1 and CDR2 are SGHRS and YFSETQ. The CDR3 is 15 amino acids. CDR3 DNA sequence: TGCGCCAGCAGTCCCGGGACTAGCGGGATCGACGAGCAGTACTTC. Protein sequence: CASSPGTSGIDEQYF.

CDR3 DNA: TGTGCCAGCAGCTTCCGGGGGCGCTTAGGAATTATTGTAGAGACCCAGTACTTC. It codes for CASSFRGRLGIIVETQYF. The chain uses TRBV5-6 and TRBJ2-5; either TRBD1 or TRBD2 may fit D (6 bases each). CDR3 length: 18 residues. Looked up from germline, CDR1 is SGHDT and CDR2 is YYEEEE. Trimming stripped 2 bases from V and 4 bases from J, with 24 bases between.

The chain recombines TRBV7-9 with TRBJ2-3, with TRBD1 as a possible D gene (6 bases). The CDR3 has 15 amino acids. V shed 1 base and J shed 0 bases, with 8 bases lying between them. Germline V gene lookup returns CDR1 SEHNR and CDR2 FQNEAQ (reference sequence). The CDR3 sequence is CASSLEGGSTDTQYF. In nucleotides, the CDR3 is TGTGCCAGCAGCTTAGAAGGGGGTAGCACAGATACGCAGTATTTT.

The chain has TRBV7-8 and TRBJ1-3; the D is unclear. Trimming removed 3 bases from V and 1 base from J, with 13 bases in between. CDR3 length equals 16 residues. Per the germline V gene, CDR1 is SGHVS and CDR2 is FQNEAQ. CDR3 DNA sequence: TGTGCCAGCAGCTTTGGGAGGACCCTATCTGGAAACACCATATATTTT. Translation: CASSFGRTLSGNTIYF.

The rearrangement links TRBV30 to TRBJ1-5, with 9 bases that match TRBD1. Germline V gene data show CDR1 as GTSNPN and CDR2 as SVGIG (reference sequence). This CDR3 has 14 amino acids. V lost 7 bases, J lost 4 bases, and 8 bases stayed unmatched. The CDR3 nucleotides read TGTGCCTTTGTCGGGACAGGGTCGAATCAGCCCCAGCATTTT. This gives the protein CAFVGTGSNQPQHF.

The CDR3 DNA is TGTGCCTGGAGTCTCGGCAGCAACGAGCAGTACTTC. It specifies CAWSLGSNEQYF. This rearrangement joins TRBV30 to TRBJ2-7; no clear D. V was pared by 2 bases and J by 5 bases, with 10 bases between. The germline gives CDR1 GTSNPN, CDR2 SVGIG (reference sequence). The CDR3 covers 12 residues.

The chain couples TRBV7-3 to TRBJ1-1; no clear D. V lost 5 bases and J 0 bases, leaving 7 bases between the germline ends. The CDR3 runs to 13 residues. Germline V CDR1 and CDR2: SGHTA, FQGTGA. The CDR3 region is CASSLTMNTEAFF. The CDR3 DNA sequence: TGTGCCAGCAGCCTTACAATGAACACTGAAGCTTTCTTT.

The rearrangement uses TRBV3-1 (or the pseudogene TRBV3-2) and TRBJ2-6, with D uncertain. The length of the CDR3 is 14 residues. Germline loops: CDR1 LGHDT, CDR2 YNNKEL (reference sequence). The V end was cut by 7 bases, the J end by 0 bases, with 7 bases between. CDR3 loop: CASTISSGANVLTF. The CDR3 nucleotides are TGTGCCAGCACCATAAGCTCTGGGGCCAACGTCCTGACTTTC.

The chain is built from TRBV2 and TRBJ2-4, with 10 positions matching TRBD2. Germline CDR1 reads SNHLY; CDR2 reads FYNNEI. The CDR3 is 15 amino acids. J gave up 9 bases and V 8 bases, and 13 bases lay outside the gene matches. CDR3 sequence reads: CASSSGGNTEGIQYF. In DNA form, the CDR3 reads TGTGCCAGCTCTAGCGGGGGTAACACAGAGGGCATTCAGTACTTC.

This chain joins TRBV18 and TRBJ1-1; D gene ambiguous. CDR3 size: 18 residues. V was shortened by 4 bases and J by 0 bases, with 21 bases between the two germline ends. Germline values: CDR1 KGHSH, CDR2 LQKENI. The CDR3 DNA is TGTGCCAGCTCACGCCTGAGTCGGCACGGAGATATGAACACTGAAGCTTTCTTT. This translates into CASSRLSRHGDMNTEAFF.